This is a list of T cell receptor beta chains from one sample in a study of regulatory T cells in long-lasting Graves disease. MiXCR, run by TCRdb on the multiplex PCR reads, gives a single entry per CDR3 protein. The data show over 300,000 distinct CDR3 sequences, 15% to 17% seen once. The material sequenced was peripheral blood mononuclear cells (PBMCs), taken at new diagnosis, from a patient treated with antithyroid drugs. The source of these receptors is a female donor with Graves disease. Both conserved end residues are part of each CDR3. A D gene is named only where the DNA matches it firmly. Expanded clones are given a class, and other clones once, few, many or no size at all.

CASNNDRGSYTF | TGTGCCTCAAACAACGACAGGGGAAGCTACACCTTC | many | TRBD1 | TRBJ1-2 | TRBV10-3
CASSEFVSRGNNEQFF | TGTGCCAGCAGTGAGTTCGTCTCCCGCGGAAACAATGAGCAGTTCTTC | many | . | TRBJ2-1 | TRBV2
CASSAQGYNEQFF | TGTGCCAGCAGCGCACAGGGCTACAATGAGCAGTTCTTC | . | . | TRBJ2-1 | TRBV3-1
CASKRGDRTDTQYF | TGTGCCAGCAAAAGAGGGGACAGAACAGATACGCAGTATTTT | many | TRBD1 | TRBJ2-3 | TRBV2
CASSGRSGANVLTF | TGTGCCAGCAGTGGGCGCTCTGGGGCCAACGTCCTGACTTTC | few | . | TRBJ2-6 | TRBV6-1
CASTLVRGYTEAFF | TGTGCCAGCACTCTTGTCAGGGGTTACACTGAAGCTTTCTTT | few | . | TRBJ1-1 | TRBV28
CASREDRVDQPQHF | TGTGCCAGCAGGGAAGACAGGGTTGATCAGCCCCAGCATTTT | many | TRBD1 | TRBJ1-5 | TRBV6-2/TRBV6-3
CASSTTGAGNTIYF | TGCGCCAGCAGCACGACCGGAGCGGGAAACACCATATATTTT | many | . | TRBJ1-3 | TRBV5-1
CASGLVLRGPQGNQPQHF | TGTGCTAGTGGTTTGGTATTGAGGGGGCCCCAGGGCAATCAGCCCCAGCATTTT | many | TRBD1 | TRBJ1-5 | TRBV12-5
CASSLGYRDADTQYF | TGTGCCAGCAGCTTAGGTTACAGGGATGCAGATACGCAGTATTTT | many | . | TRBJ2-3 | TRBV7-2
CASSPTYNTGTSGKETQYF | TGTGCCAGCAGTCCCACTTATAACACCGGGACTAGCGGCAAAGAGACCCAGTACTTC | many | TRBD2 | TRBJ2-5 | TRBV12-3/TRBV12-4
CASSINGYSPLHF | TGTGCCAGTAGTATTAACGGATATTCACCCCTCCACTTT | . | . | TRBJ1-6 | TRBV19
CASSFGRGIGYTF | TGTGCCAGCAGTTTCGGGAGGGGCATAGGCTACACCTTC | many | . | TRBJ1-2 | TRBV12-3/TRBV12-4
CASSPGQGNGQPQHF | TGCGCCAGCAGCCCAGGACAGGGAAACGGCCAGCCCCAGCATTTT | many | TRBD1 | TRBJ1-5 | TRBV5-1
CASSILAGSETQYF | TGTGCCAGTAGTATCTTAGCGGGAAGCGAGACCCAGTACTTC | few | TRBD2 | TRBJ2-5 | TRBV19
CASSFTQGNTYEQYF | TGTGCCAGCAGTTTTACCCAAGGGAACACCTACGAGCAGTACTTC | . | . | TRBJ2-7 | TRBV27
CASSYSAQQGLYEQYF | TGTGCCAGCAGTTACTCCGCTCAGCAGGGTCTGTACGAGCAGTACTTC | . | . | TRBJ2-7 | TRBV6-2/TRBV6-3
CASNPGGLAKNIQYF | TGTGCCAGTAACCCTGGGGGGCTAGCCAAAAACATTCAGTACTTC | few | . | TRBJ2-4 | TRBV19
CASSLVGAGEGNGYTF | TGTGCCAGCAGCTTAGTTGGGGCAGGGGAAGGGAATGGCTACACCTTC | many | . | TRBJ1-2 | TRBV7-6
CASRGPYNSPLHF | TGTGCCAGCAGGGGTCCCTATAATTCACCCCTCCACTTT | many | . | TRBJ1-6 | TRBV2
CASSLFDAFSYGYTF | TGTGCCAGCAGCTTATTCGATGCTTTTAGCTATGGCTACACCTTC | few | . | TRBJ1-2 | TRBV7-9
CASSSRGGDTGELFF | TGTGCCAGCAGCTCGCGGGGTGGCGACACCGGGGAGCTGTTTTTT | . | . | TRBJ2-2 | TRBV11-1
CASSGGAVRGTDTQYF | TGCGCCAGCAGCGGAGGGGCCGTCAGGGGCACAGATACGCAGTATTTT | . | . | TRBJ2-3 | TRBV5-1
CASSQRGLAGVEQFF | TGTGCCAGCAGCCAACGGGGACTAGCGGGAGTTGAGCAGTTCTTC | few | TRBD2 | TRBJ2-1 | TRBV14
CACLGPGSRNAGETQYF | TGTGCCTGCCTGGGGCCGGGAAGCAGAAACGCCGGGGAGACCCAGTACTTC | . | . | TRBJ2-5 | TRBV30
CAWSERRGRGLREAFF | TGTGCCTGGAGTGAACGGCGCGGGAGGGGTCTCCGTGAAGCTTTCTTT | many | . | TRBJ1-1 | TRBV30
CASSHLGQDYGYTF | TGTGCCAGCAGCCACCTCGGACAGGACTATGGCTACACCTTC | many | TRBD1 | TRBJ1-2 | TRBV3-1
CASSAPSGSITDTQYF | TGTGCCAGCTCCGCTCCTAGCGGGAGTATCACAGATACGCAGTATTTT | few | TRBD2 | TRBJ2-3 | TRBV19
CSASTIQGVPF | TGCAGTGCTAGCACGATTCAGGGAGTCCCATTT | . | . | TRBJ1-1 | TRBV20-1
CASNHPGSGANVLTF | TGTGCCAGCAACCACCCGGGCTCTGGGGCCAACGTCCTGACTTTC | . | . | TRBJ2-6 | TRBV11-1
CATSDGRKPQHF | TGTGCCACCAGTGATGGGAGAAAGCCCCAGCATTTT | . | . | TRBJ1-5 | TRBV24-1
CASVRGTGELFF | TGTGCCAGCGTAAGGGGTACCGGGGAGCTGTTTTTT | many | . | TRBJ2-2 | TRBV6-1
CASSLVVGLGARTEAFF | TGCGCCAGCAGCTTGGTGGTGGGCCTGGGTGCTAGGACTGAAGCTTTCTTT | many | . | TRBJ1-1 | TRBV5-1
CASSDDPYNEQFF | TGTGCCAGCAGCGATGACCCTTACAATGAGCAGTTCTTC | many | . | TRBJ2-1 | TRBV7-9
CASGRTGRFEQFF | TGTGCCAGCGGCAGGACAGGGCGATTTGAGCAGTTCTTC | few | TRBD1 | TRBJ2-1 | TRBV28
CASSPTAQETQYF | TGTGCCAGCAGCCCGACAGCTCAAGAGACCCAGTACTTC | many | . | TRBJ2-5 | TRBV7-3
CASSLKWGGLNTEAFF | TGTGCCAGCAGTTTAAAATGGGGGGGGCTTAACACTGAAGCTTTCTTT | many | . | TRBJ1-1 | TRBV27
CASKIGGSSTDTQYF | TGTGCCAGCAAGATAGGAGGTTCGAGCACAGATACGCAGTATTTT | many | . | TRBJ2-3 | TRBV5-5
CASSQAAAYNEQFF | TGTGCCAGCAGCCAAGCGGCGGCTTACAATGAGCAGTTCTTC | few | . | TRBJ2-1 | TRBV11-3
CSASVFKNEKLFF | TGCAGTGCTAGCGTGTTTAAGAATGAAAAACTGTTTTTT | . | . | TRBJ1-4 | TRBV20-1
CAWSHALNEKLFF | TGTGCCTGGAGCCATGCTCTTAATGAAAAACTGTTTTTT | many | . | TRBJ1-4 | TRBV30
CASSFYTSGNQPQHF | TGTGCCAGCAGTTTCTATACTTCTGGCAATCAGCCCCAGCATTTT | many | . | TRBJ1-5 | TRBV2
CASSYSDRNTGELFF | TGTGCCAGCAGTTACTCAGACAGAAACACCGGGGAGCTGTTTTTT | many | . | TRBJ2-2 | TRBV6-5
CASSSTTGTHRGNEQFF | TGTGCCAGTAGCTCGACAACCGGGACCCACCGGGGGAATGAGCAGTTCTTC | many | . | TRBJ2-1 | TRBV19
CASSIDPETGGEYNEQFF | TGTGCCAGTAGTATAGATCCGGAGACAGGGGGCGAATACAATGAGCAGTTCTTC | many | TRBD1 | TRBJ2-1 | TRBV19
CASSSRVRDLPQETQYF | TGTGCCAGCAGTTCCAGGGTACGGGATCTGCCCCAAGAGACCCAGTACTTC | many | . | TRBJ2-5 | TRBV28
CAILGTQPTRYNEQFF | TGTGCCATTTTGGGGACACAACCAACGCGATACAATGAGCAGTTCTTC | . | . | TRBJ2-1 | TRBV28
CASSLATGFTDTQYF | TGTGCCAGCAGCTTAGCCACAGGGTTCACGGATACGCAGTATTTT | . | . | TRBJ2-3 | TRBV11-3
CASSRSREQYF | TGTGCCAGCAGCCGTTCCCGGGAGCAGTACTTC | many | . | TRBJ2-7 | TRBV4-2
CASSLDSTGVGYGYTF | TGTGCCAGCAGTCTCGATAGTACGGGGGTTGGCTATGGCTACACCTTC | . | . | TRBJ1-2 | TRBV12-3/TRBV12-4
CASSPGGHYGYTF | TGCGCCAGCAGCCCCGGCGGGCACTATGGCTACACCTTC | many | . | TRBJ1-2 | TRBV5-1